What follows are 10 T cell receptor beta chains derived from one specimen sequenced in a study of T cell repertoires in cytomegalovirus infection. These receptors' antigens are unknown. From the reads, TCRdb called clonotypes with MiXCR, one entry per CDR3 protein. The profile shows approximately 990,000 distinct CDR3 sequences, 30% to 40% of them singletons. This material consisted of cultured CD8+ T cells from PBMCs, taken from culture after CMV antigen stimulation. These TCRs come from a human donor in good health (CMV status not recorded). Some clones in this sample may be carry-over from other donors' samples.

This chain connects TRBV20-1 to TRBJ2-5; 7 bases agree with TRBD1. From germline, CDR1 is DFQATT and CDR2 SNEGSKA (reference sequence). The CDR3 has 19 residues. The J segment lost 1 base and the V segment lost 5 bases, leaving 22 bases of the junction unmatched. The CDR3 region is CSALSDRDDNLKFQETQYF. CDR3 bases: TGCAGTGCTTTGAGCGACAGGGACGACAACTTAAAATTCCAAGAGACCCAGTACTTC.

There are a few counts of this clonotype. A much larger clone lies one base from this, so it may be a read error. The chain is built from TRBV12-3 or TRBV12-4 and TRBJ2-1; TRBD1 is a possible D gene (5 bases). This CDR3 is 15 amino acids long. This chain's CDR3 is CANSFSGLSYNEQFF. CDR3 DNA sequence: TGTGCCAACAGTTTCTCAGGGCTATCCTACAATGAGCAGTTCTTC.

The chain is built from TRBV28 and TRBJ2-3, with D possibly TRBD2 on 7 matching bases. V shed 2 bases and J shed 2 bases, with 11 bases lying between them. CDR1 is MDHEN and CDR2 is SYDVKM in the germline V gene. The CDR3 totals 15 residues. CDR3 amino acids: CASSLAGALTDTQYF. The CDR3 DNA follows: TGTGCCAGCAGTTTAGCGGGGGCCCTCACAGATACGCAGTATTTT.

This rearrangement joins TRBV11-2 to TRBJ2-3; TRBD2 is a possible D gene (7 bases). V was trimmed by 3 bases and J by 4 bases, leaving 14 bases between them. Germline-derived CDR1 and CDR2 are SGHAT and FQNNGV. The CDR3 is made up of 15 amino acids. The CDR3, as DNA: TGTGCCAGCAGCTTTTTGGGGGGGGCCGCAGATACGCAGTATTTT. It codes for CASSFLGGAADTQYF.

The V call is TRBV2, the J call TRBJ1-6; D might be TRBD1 (6 bases). V was shortened by 4 bases and J by 0 bases, with 13 bases between the two germline ends. The V gene's germline CDR1 is SNHLY and CDR2 FYNNEI. CDR3 length equals 17 residues. CDR3 bases: TGTGCCAGCAGTGCAGACAGGAGGAGCTCCTATAATTCACCCCTCCACTTT. This sequence encodes CASSADRRSSYNSPLHF.

Note on this clonotype: A single base separates this from a much larger clone, so it may be a read error. V gene TRBV12-3 or TRBV12-4 combines with J gene TRBJ2-2; 9 positions match TRBD2. The CDR3 length is 16 residues. CDR3 sequence (DNA): TGTGCCAGCAGTTTACCGGGACTAGCTTTCACCTGGGAGCTGTTTTTT. Amino acids: CASSLPGLAFTWELFF.

The genes are TRBV27 and TRBJ1-2, with 11 positions matching TRBD1. J was trimmed by 7 bases and V by 4 bases; bases with no gene match: 5. CDR3 length: 14 residues. Germline V gives CDR1 MNHEY, CDR2 SMNVEV (reference sequence). The CDR3 DNA follows: TGTGCCAGCAGTTCCTCCGGGACAGGGGGTGGCTACACCTTC. The encoded protein is CASSSSGTGGGYTF.

This clonotype was found many times. The J gene is TRBJ2-3, the V gene TRBV7-6, with TRBD2 matching over 9 bases. Germline CDR1 and CDR2: SGHVS and FNYEAQ. V was pared by 4 bases and J by 2 bases, with 7 bases of the junction left unmatched. The CDR3 loop spans 16 amino acids. The CDR3 loop is CASSSRLAVTTDTQYF. In DNA form, the CDR3 reads TGTGCCAGCAGCTCTCGACTAGCGGTTACCACAGATACGCAGTATTTT. The full variable domain, with the rest looked up from reference TRBV7-6 and TRBJ2-3, is GAGVSQSPRYKVTKRGQDVALRCDPISGHVSLYWYRQALGQGPEFLTYFNYEAQQDKSGLPNDRFSAERPEGSISTLTIQRTEQRDSAMYRCASSSRLAVTTDTQYFGPGTRLTVL.

The V and J genes are TRBV29-1 and TRBJ2-6, with D possibly being TRBD2 (5 bases). This CDR3 comprises 16 residues. Trimming removed 5 bases from V and 0 bases from J, with 14 bases in between. Germline V gene sequence: CDR1 SQVTM, CDR2 ANQGSEA. The CDR3: CSVLEREYSGANVLTF. Here the CDR3 DNA reads TGCAGCGTTCTAGAGAGGGAATACTCTGGGGCCAACGTCCTGACTTTC.

V gene TRBV12-3 or TRBV12-4 combines with J gene TRBJ1-2; D ambiguous. V shed 1 base and J shed 4 bases, with 7 bases lying between them. The CDR3 contains 13 residues. This CDR3 is CASSLGVVYGYTF. The CDR3 DNA reads as TGTGCCAGCAGTTTAGGGGTCGTCTATGGCTACACCTTC.